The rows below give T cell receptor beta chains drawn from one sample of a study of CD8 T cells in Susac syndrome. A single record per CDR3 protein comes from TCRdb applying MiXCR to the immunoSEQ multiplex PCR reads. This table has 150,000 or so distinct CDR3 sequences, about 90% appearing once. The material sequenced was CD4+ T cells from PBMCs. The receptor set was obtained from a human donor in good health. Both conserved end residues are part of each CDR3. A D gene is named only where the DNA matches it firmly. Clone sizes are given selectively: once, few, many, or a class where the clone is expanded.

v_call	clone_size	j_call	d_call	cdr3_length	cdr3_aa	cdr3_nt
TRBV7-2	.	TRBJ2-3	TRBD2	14	CASSSSGGTDTQYF	TGTGCCAGCAGCTCTAGCGGGGGCACAGATACGCAGTATTTT
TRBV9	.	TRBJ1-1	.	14	CASQRAGGSTEAFF	TGTGCCAGTCAGAGGGCTGGAGGATCCACTGAAGCTTTCTTT
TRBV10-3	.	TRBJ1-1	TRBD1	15	CAIRGQGALNTEAFF	TGTGCCATCAGGGGACAGGGAGCTCTGAACACTGAAGCTTTCTTT
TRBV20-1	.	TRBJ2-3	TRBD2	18	CSASWTSGRAGVTDTQYF	TGCAGTGCTTCGTGGACTAGCGGGAGGGCCGGGGTTACAGATACGCAGTATTTT
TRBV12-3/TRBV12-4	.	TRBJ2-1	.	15	CASSPRAVNYNEQFF	TGTGCCAGCAGTCCCCGGGCGGTTAACTACAATGAGCAGTTCTTC
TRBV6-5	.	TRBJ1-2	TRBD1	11	CASSQGGGYTF	TGTGCCAGCAGCCAGGGGGGTGGCTACACCTTC
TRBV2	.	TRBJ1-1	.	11	CASSEAGEAFF	TGTGCCAGCAGTGAGGCTGGGGAAGCTTTCTTT
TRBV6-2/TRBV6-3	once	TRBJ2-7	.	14	CASRSGTDPYEQYF	TGTGCCAGCAGGTCCGGGACTGATCCCTACGAGCAGTACTTC
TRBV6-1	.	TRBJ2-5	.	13	CASDPQDQETQYF	TGTGCCAGCGACCCACAGGACCAAGAGACCCAGTACTTC
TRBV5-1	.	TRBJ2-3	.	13	CASSSLPTDTQYF	TGCGCCAGCAGCTCCCTCCCCACAGATACGCAGTATTTT
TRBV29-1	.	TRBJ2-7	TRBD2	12	CSAGLAAYEQYF	TGCAGCGCCGGACTAGCGGCTTACGAGCAGTACTTC
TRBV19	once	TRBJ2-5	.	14	CASSIVWGGETQYF	TGTGCCAGTAGTATAGTATGGGGCGGAGAGACCCAGTACTTC
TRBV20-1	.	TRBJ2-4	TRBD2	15	CSATLTSGSEDIQYF	TGCAGTGCTACCTTGACTAGCGGGAGCGAGGACATTCAGTACTTC
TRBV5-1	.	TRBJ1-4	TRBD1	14	CASSTGQGEEKLFF	TGCGCCAGCAGCACTGGACAGGGAGAGGAAAAACTGTTTTTT
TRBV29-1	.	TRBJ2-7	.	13	CSVEERQTYEQYF	TGCAGCGTTGAAGAAAGGCAAACCTACGAGCAGTACTTC
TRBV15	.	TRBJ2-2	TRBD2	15	CATRLAGTNTGELFF	TGTGCCACCCGACTAGCGGGAACAAACACCGGGGAGCTGTTTTTT
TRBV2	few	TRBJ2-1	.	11	CASSDYNEQFF	TGTGCCAGCAGTGATTACAATGAGCAGTTCTTC
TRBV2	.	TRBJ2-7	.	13	CASSESNIGEQYF	TGTGCCAGCAGTGAGTCCAACATCGGCGAGCAGTACTTC
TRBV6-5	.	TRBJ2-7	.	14	CASSYLAVSYEQYF	TGTGCCAGCAGTTACTTAGCGGTCTCCTACGAGCAGTACTTC
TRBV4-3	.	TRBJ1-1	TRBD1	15	CASSHAGDREGEAFF	TGCGCCAGCAGCCATGCCGGGGACAGGGAAGGTGAAGCTTTCTTT
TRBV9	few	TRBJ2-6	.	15	CASSVGGSGANVLTF	TGTGCCAGCAGCGTAGGGGGTAGTGGGGCCAACGTCCTGACTTTC
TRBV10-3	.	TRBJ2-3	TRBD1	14	CAARTGGSADTQYF	TGTGCCGCGCGGACAGGGGGCAGCGCAGATACGCAGTATTTT
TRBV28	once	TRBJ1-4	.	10	CASRQEKLFF	TGTGCCAGCAGACAGGAAAAACTGTTTTTT
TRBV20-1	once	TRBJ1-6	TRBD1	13	CSAERDSYSPLHF	TGCAGTGCGGAACGGGACAGCTATTCACCCCTCCACTTT
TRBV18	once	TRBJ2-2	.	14	CASSPNGRTGELFF	TGTGCCAGCTCACCAAACGGGCGCACCGGGGAGCTGTTTTTT
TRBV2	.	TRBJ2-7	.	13	CASKSSYSYEQYF	TGTGCCAGCAAGTCCAGCTACTCCTACGAGCAGTACTTC
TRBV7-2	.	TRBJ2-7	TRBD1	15	CASSFTGTGAYEQYF	TGTGCCAGCAGTTTTACCGGGACAGGTGCCTACGAGCAGTACTTC
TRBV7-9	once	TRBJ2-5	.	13	CASSRGSQETQYF	TGTGCCAGCAGCCGAGGCAGCCAAGAGACCCAGTACTTC
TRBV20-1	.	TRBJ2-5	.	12	CSASAIQETQYF	TGCAGTGCTAGCGCGATTCAAGAGACCCAGTACTTC
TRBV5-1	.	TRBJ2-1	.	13	CASSSDSYNEQFF	TGCGCCAGCAGCTCGGACAGTTACAATGAGCAGTTCTTC
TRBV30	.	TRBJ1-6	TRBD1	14	CASHRGQYNSPLHF	TGTGCCTCGCACAGGGGCCAATATAATTCACCCCTCCACTTT
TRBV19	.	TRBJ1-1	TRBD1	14	CASKVTGGITEAFF	TGTGCCAGTAAGGTGACAGGGGGAATAACTGAAGCTTTCTTT
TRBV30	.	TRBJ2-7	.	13	CAWNRGVTYEQYF	TGTGCCTGGAATAGGGGGGTTACCTACGAGCAGTACTTC
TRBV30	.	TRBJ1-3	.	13	CASNRGSGNTIYF	TGTGCCTCCAATAGGGGCTCTGGAAACACCATATATTTT
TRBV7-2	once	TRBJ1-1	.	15	CASSPAVGLSTEAFF	TGTGCCAGCAGTCCAGCTGTTGGGTTGTCGACTGAAGCTTTCTTT
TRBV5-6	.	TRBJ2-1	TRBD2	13	CASSRRTSGREFF	TGTGCCAGCAGCAGACGGACTAGCGGTAGGGAGTTCTTC